This entry lists 31 T cell receptor beta chains sequenced from one sample in a study of T cell clonality in common variable immunodeficiency. Sequencing used immunoSEQ multiplex PCR; TCRdb keeps in-frame clones, though not all of them. The sample counts around 47,000 clones, none seen once; the ten largest own 2% to 2.5%. The sample was peripheral blood mononuclear cells. These TCRs come from a person between 18 and 69 years old in good health.

This clone showed up many times. The CDR3 end lies 3 residues beyond the end of the read and is filled in from the germline J gene. The chain recombines TRBV19 with TRBJ2-7; 7 nucleotides align to TRBD1. This CDR3 spans 14 amino acids. The V and J ends lost 5 bases and 5 bases, in that order; junction bases with no gene match: 9. Looked up from germline, CDR1 is LNHDA and CDR2 is SQIVND (reference sequence). The chain's CDR3 is CASSSDGTAHEQYF. Incomplete CDR3 DNA: TGTGCCAGTAGTTCAGACGGGACAGCCCACGAG.

This clone was observed a few times. The read terminates 3 residues before the CDR3 end, so the remaining end is supplied by the germline J gene. The chain uses TRBV20-1 and TRBJ2-5; TRBD2 agrees at 10 bases. V was pared by 1 base and J by 5 bases, with 4 bases of the junction left unmatched. The length of the CDR3 is 14 residues. Germline V CDR1 and CDR2: DFQATT, SNEGSKA (reference sequence). The CDR3 sequence: CSARGLAGVETQYF. The covered CDR3 bases are TGCAGTGCTAGAGGGCTAGCGGGGGTGGAGACC.

This clone was counted ten times or more. Read data end 3 residues before the CDR3 end; the end is taken from the germline J gene. The chain combines TRBV10-3 with TRBJ2-2; D perhaps matches TRBD1 (6 bases). This CDR3 has 14 residues. The V end lost 10 bases, the J end lost 1 base, and 13 bases lay between the germline ends. CDR1 and CDR2 (germline): ENHRY, SYGVKD. This CDR3 reads CATLRGGNTGELFF. The sequenced part of the CDR3 DNA is TGTGCCACCCTCCGAGGGGGGAACACCGGGGAG.

This clone has a count of ten or more. Coverage ceases 3 residues before the CDR3 finishes, and the germline J gene fills in the end. The V gene is TRBV5-6, the J gene TRBJ2-7; D may be TRBD1 (6 bases). From germline, CDR1 is SGHDT and CDR2 YYEEEE. Trimming removed 1 base at V and 2 bases at J, with 13 bases between. The CDR3 covers 15 residues. The covered CDR3 bases are TGTGCCAGCAGCTTGCGAAATGGGGGCACCTACGAG. Amino acid sequence: CASSLRNGGTYE. The whole CDR3 is CASSLRNGGTYEQYF.

This clone was seen many times. The observed sequence ends 3 residues before the CDR3 terminus, with the missing tail filled in from the germline J gene. The V gene is TRBV20-1, the J gene TRBJ2-2; TRBD1 is a possible D gene (5 bases). The V end was cut by 3 bases, the J end by 5 bases, with 13 bases between. CDR1 and CDR2 from the germline V gene are DFQATT and SNEGSKA (reference sequence). The CDR3 length is 14 residues. Incomplete CDR3 DNA: TGCAGTGCTAGCGGCGACAGTCGGACCGGGGAG. It codes for CSASGDSRTGE. The entire CDR3 protein reads CSASGDSRTGELFF.

Ten or more counts support this clone. The CDR3 is cut off 3 residues early in the read; its end comes from the germline J gene. The V call is TRBV5-1, the J call TRBJ2-7; 9 bases match TRBD2. The V gene end was trimmed by 0 bases and the J gene end by 5 bases; junction bases not matched to a gene: 6. This CDR3 region has 15 residues. The germline V gene has CDR1 SGHRS and CDR2 YFSETQ. CDR3 DNA, as far as it was read: TGCGCCAGCAGCTTGGTTAGCGGGGGCTTTGACGAG. It is translated as CASSLVSGGFDE. The entire CDR3 protein reads CASSLVSGGFDEQYF. The full variable domain, its missing parts supplied by reference TRBV5-1 and TRBJ2-7, is KAGVTQTPRYLIKTRGQQVTLSCSPISGHRSVSWYQQTPGQGLQFLFEYFSETQRNKGNFPGRFSGRQFSNSRSEMNVSTLELGDSALYLCASSLVSGGFDEQYFGPGTRLTVT.

This clone occurred many times. Sequencing ends 3 residues short of the CDR3 end; the germline J gene provides the rest. V is TRBV11-2 and J is TRBJ2-5, with a weak D call TRBD1 (5 bases). Germline V lookup: CDR1 SGHAT, CDR2 FQNNGV. The CDR3 consists of 13 residues. V lost 1 base and J lost 4, with 7 bases in between. Here the CDR3 reads CASSLGQGETQYF. CDR3 bases read: TGTGCCAGCAGCTTAGGTCAGGGAGAGACC.

This clone occurred a few times. The CDR3 end lies 3 residues beyond the end of the read and is filled in from the germline J gene. The V call is TRBV2, the J call TRBJ2-1; no clear D gene. The CDR3 runs to 13 residues. V was trimmed by 7 bases and J by 1 base, leaving 8 bases between them. Germline V gene data show CDR1 as SNHLY and CDR2 as FYNNEI. CDR3 DNA, as far as it was read: TGTGCCAGCAAGGCGGAGTCCTACAATGAG. Protein product: CASKAESYNE. The CDR3, in full, reads CASKAESYNEQFF.

Ten or more counts support this clone. The read halts 3 residues ahead of the CDR3 end, with the missing end drawn from the germline J gene. This chain connects TRBV2 to TRBJ2-5; no definite D call. The ends were cut back, 9 bases at V and 5 bases at J, with 7 bases in the middle. Germline CDR1 reads SNHLY; CDR2 reads FYNNEI. The CDR3 is made up of 10 amino acids. CDR3 bases read: TGTGCCAGTTCTCGGGAGACC. It codes for CASSRET. The full CDR3 protein is CASSRETQYF.

This clone was counted at least ten times. With the read ending 3 residues before the CDR3 end, the germline J gene is used to fill in that end. V gene TRBV10-1 combines with J gene TRBJ2-7; D remains ambiguous. The V and J ends lost 3 bases and 3 bases respectively, with 6 bases between them. The germline V gene encodes CDR1 WNHNN and CDR2 SYGVQD (reference sequence). The CDR3 is made up of 12 amino acids. Partial CDR3 DNA: TGCGCCAGCAGTGACCGTTACTACGAG. This encodes CASSDRYYE. From start to end, the CDR3 is CASSDRYYEQYF.

This clone has a count of ten or more. The CDR3 end falls 3 residues outside the read, so it is completed with the germline J gene. This chain links TRBV20-1 with TRBJ2-3; D perhaps matches TRBD2 (5 bases). This CDR3 spans 15 amino acids. Trimming pared 3 bases from V and 4 bases from J, leaving 17 bases between. The germline V gene encodes CDR1 DFQATT and CDR2 SNEGSKA (reference sequence). CDR3 residues: CSASAPSITPDTQYF. CDR3 bases read: TGCAGTGCTAGTGCCCCTAGCATTACCCCAGATACG.

This clone was picked up many times. The DNA ends 3 residues before the CDR3 does, and the rest of the CDR3 is filled in from the germline J gene. The chain couples TRBV5-4 to TRBJ2-2; 7 bases map to TRBD2. After removal of 0 bases from V and 6 bases from J, the junction contained 8 bases not matched to a gene. CDR1 SGHNT and CDR2 YYREEE come from the germline V gene (reference sequence). The CDR3 is 16 residues long. CDR3 sequence: CASSLEMRELAGELFF. The CDR3 bases that were read are TGTGCCAGCAGCTTGGAAATGCGGGAGCTCGCCGGGGAG.

This clone was found many times. The CDR3 end lies 3 residues beyond the end of the read and is filled in from the germline J gene. This chain connects TRBV6-1 to TRBJ1-5, with TRBD1 matching 7 bases. The ends lost 3 bases at V and 5 bases at J; junction bases unmatched: 1. Per the germline V gene, CDR1 is MNHNS and CDR2 is SASEGT. The CDR3 has 13 residues. The CDR3 loop is CASSEDRYQPQHF. Incomplete CDR3 DNA: TGTGCCAGCAGTGAGGACAGGTATCAGCCC.

There are many counts of this clone. The read terminates 3 residues ahead of where the CDR3 ends, so the germline J gene completes it. The chain employs TRBV4-1 and TRBJ2-5; 7 bases align to TRBD1. The CDR3 runs 15 residues. CDR1 and CDR2 from the germline V gene are MGHRA and YSYEKL. V lost 4 bases, J lost 1 base, and 6 bases stayed unmatched. CDR3 sequence: CASSRTGAPQETQYF. CDR3 bases read: TGCGCCAGCAGCCGTACAGGGGCCCCCCAAGAGACC.

The table lists this clone with many counts. Read sequence stops 3 residues before the CDR3 end, and the germline J gene provides the missing end. The genes are TRBV30 and TRBJ2-1; the match to TRBD2 covers 14 bases. CDR3 length: 14 amino acids. Germline V CDR1 and CDR2: GTSNPN, SVGIG (reference sequence). The J segment lost 9 bases and the V segment lost 5 bases, leaving 6 bases of the junction unmatched. Incomplete CDR3 DNA: TGTGCCTGGGTTGGACTAGCGGGGGGCGGTGAG. It is translated as CAWVGLAGGGE. The whole CDR3 region reads CAWVGLAGGGEQFF.

This clone was seen ten or more times. The read halts 3 residues ahead of the CDR3 end, with the missing end drawn from the germline J gene. The chain recombines TRBV10-3 with TRBJ2-7; D might be TRBD2 (8 bases). Trimming pared 7 bases from V and 6 bases from J, leaving 22 bases between. CDR3 length: 15 amino acids. CDR1 and CDR2 from the germline V gene are ENHRY and SYGVKD. The CDR3 DNA, read in part, is TGTGCCATCAAGGGGGCTAACGGGGGGGCGGGCGAG. As protein: CAIKGANGGAGE. The full CDR3 protein is CAIKGANGGAGEQYF.

This clone was counted many times. Incomplete CDR3 DNA: TGTGCCAGCAGCTTAGTTCCGCAGGGTCAAGGC. Residues: CASSLVPQGQG. The CDR3 reads in full as CASSLVPQGQGYTF. This chain connects TRBV7-8 to TRBJ1-2; TRBD1 is a possible D gene (5 bases). The read ends 3 residues shy of where the CDR3 ends; the end is completed using the germline J gene. This CDR3 spans 14 amino acids. The V gene's germline CDR1 is SGHVS and CDR2 FQNEAQ.

This clone was found many times. The CDR3 goes on 3 residues after the read ends, and that part is filled in from the germline J gene. The gene calls are TRBV7-2 and TRBJ2-1; D is ambiguous. Trimming pared 1 base from V and 9 bases from J, leaving 10 bases between. CDR1 and CDR2 from the germline V gene are SGHTA and FQGNSA. The CDR3 contains 13 residues. The chain's CDR3 is CASSLVLVSEQFF. The sequenced part of the CDR3 DNA is TGTGCCAGCAGCTTAGTTCTAGTATCTGAG.

The table lists this clone with many counts. With the read ending 3 residues before the CDR3 end, the germline J gene is used to fill in that end. The gene calls are TRBV7-9 and TRBJ2-7; 7 bases fit TRBD1. The germline CDR1 and CDR2 sequences are SEHNR and FQNEAQ (reference sequence). The trim removed 1 base at V and 3 bases at J, leaving 3 bases unmatched. CDR3 length: 14 residues. CDR3 in amino acids: CASSLGDRYYEQYF. The sequenced CDR3 bases are TGTGCCAGCAGCTTAGGGGACAGATACTACGAG.

There are many counts of this clone. The CDR3 goes on 3 residues after the read ends, and that part is filled in from the germline J gene. The chain couples TRBV14 to TRBJ2-1, with 7 nucleotides matching TRBD2. CDR1 is SGHDN, CDR2 FVKESK, per germline. With V trimmed by 0 bases and J by 4 bases, 3 bases remained unmatched. The length of the CDR3 is 15 residues. CDR3 in amino acids: CASSQDLAEYNEQFF. CDR3 DNA (partial): TGTGCCAGCAGCCAAGATCTAGCGGAGTACAATGAG.

There are many counts of this clone. The read halts 3 residues ahead of the CDR3 end, with the missing end drawn from the germline J gene. V is TRBV20-1 and J is TRBJ2-7; 10 bases fit TRBD2. The CDR3 sequence is 18 residues long. The ends lost 3 bases at V and 3 bases at J; junction bases unmatched: 17. From germline, CDR1 is DFQATT and CDR2 SNEGSKA (reference sequence). The CDR3 is CSARPGLAYAATDYEQYF. Partial CDR3 DNA: TGCAGTGCTAGGCCGGGACTAGCGTACGCCGCAACCGACTACGAG.

This clone was seen many times. The read terminates 3 residues before the CDR3 end, so the remaining end is supplied by the germline J gene. The gene calls are TRBV18 and TRBJ1-2; TRBD1 matches 9 bases. The germline V gene has CDR1 KGHSH and CDR2 LQKENI. The CDR3 length is 16 residues. V lost 3 bases and J lost 7; bases outside the gene matches: 12. The DNA read from the CDR3 is TGTGCCAGCTCACCTTCCGGGACAGGGATTCAAGGTGGC. Amino acids: CASSPSGTGIQGG. The CDR3 in its entirety is CASSPSGTGIQGGYTF.

This clone was seen repeatedly, ten times or more. The sequence runs out 3 residues before the end of the CDR3; the remainder is reconstructed from the germline J gene. The gene calls are TRBV10-1 and TRBJ2-7, with 8 bases fitting TRBD1. V was clipped by 0 bases and J by 3 bases; unmatched bases: 10. Per germline, CDR1 WNHNN and CDR2 SYGVQD (reference sequence). The CDR3 is 17 amino acids. Partial CDR3 DNA: TGCGCCAGCAGTGAGTCCCCCGGGACAGGCCAATACTACGAG. It yields the protein CASSESPGTGQYYE. The full CDR3 reads CASSESPGTGQYYEQYF.

This clone was detected a few times. The CDR3 goes on 3 residues after the read ends, and that part is filled in from the germline J gene. V is TRBV7-9 and J is TRBJ1-1; 8 bases align to TRBD1. Germline assignment: CDR1 SEHNR and CDR2 FQNEAQ (reference sequence). The CDR3 runs 14 residues. V shed 4 bases and J 4 bases; nucleotides not matched to a gene: 5. Here the CDR3 reads CASSSQGGGTEAFF. CDR3 DNA, as far as it was read: TGTGCCAGCAGCTCACAGGGGGGGGGCACTGAA.

This clone has at least ten counts. The read is 3 residues too short to cover the CDR3 end, so that end is filled in from the germline J gene. The V gene is TRBV2, the J gene TRBJ2-1; 7 bases are a match to TRBD2. The germline CDR1 and CDR2 sequences are SNHLY and FYNNEI. The CDR3 runs to 11 residues. J gave up 5 bases and V 8 bases, and 0 bases lay outside the gene matches. Incomplete CDR3 DNA: TGTGCCAGCGGGGGGGACAATGAG. Residues: CASGGDNE. Given in full, the CDR3 is CASGGDNEQFF.

There are many counts of this clone. The sequence runs out 3 residues before the end of the CDR3; the remainder is reconstructed from the germline J gene. The rearrangement links TRBV29-1 to TRBJ1-2; no clear D gene. This CDR3 is built from 10 residues. Germline V gene data show CDR1 as SQVTM and CDR2 as ANQGSEA. The CDR3 reads CSALKSGYTF. Partial CDR3 DNA: TGCAGCGCCCTCAAAAGCGGC.

This clone was seen repeatedly, ten times or more. Read coverage stops 3 residues before the CDR3 terminus; the germline J gene supplies the remainder. The chain employs TRBV20-1 and TRBJ2-2; TRBD2 aligns across 10 bases. The CDR3 consists of 16 residues. CDR1 is DFQATT and CDR2 is SNEGSKA in the germline V gene (reference sequence). The CDR3 loop reads CSEDRTGLALAGELFF. The sequenced CDR3 bases are TGCAGCGAGGATCGAACGGGACTAGCGCTCGCCGGGGAG.

This clone has at least ten counts. The CDR3 end lies 3 residues beyond the end of the read and is filled in from the germline J gene. This chain links TRBV29-1 with TRBJ2-7; 7 bases line up with TRBD1. The CDR3 runs to 13 residues. CDR1 and CDR2 (germline): SQVTM, ANQGSEA. Trimming at V came to 7 bases and at J to 4 bases, leaving 10 bases not matched to a gene. The DNA read from the CDR3 is TGCAGCGCCACCTTTCCAGGGGGATACGAG. Protein: CSATFPGGYE. From start to end, the CDR3 is CSATFPGGYEQYF.

This clone appeared many times. The read finishes 3 residues shy of the CDR3 end, and the germline J gene is used to complete it. This rearrangement joins TRBV18 to TRBJ1-5; 7 bases are a match to TRBD1. V gave up 3 bases and J gave up 0 bases; unmatched junction bases: 5. The CDR3 totals 16 residues. The germline V gene has CDR1 KGHSH and CDR2 LQKENI. CDR3 region: CASSPRQGNSNQPQHF. CDR3 DNA (partial): TGTGCCAGCTCACCCCGACAGGGTAATAGCAATCAGCCC.

This clone was recorded at least ten times. The missing CDR3 end, 3 residues past where the read stops, is filled in from the germline J gene. The chain employs TRBV20-1 and TRBJ2-7; D ambiguous. The CDR3 is 13 residues long. Per germline, CDR1 DFQATT and CDR2 SNEGSKA (reference sequence). The germline V and J ends were trimmed by 3 bases and 0 bases, with 9 bases remaining between them. The CDR3 bases that were read are TGCAGTGCTAGCTCTGCTATCTCCTACGAG. Residues: CSASSAISYE. The full CDR3 reads CSASSAISYEQYF.

This clone was detected many times. Read sequence stops 3 residues before the CDR3 end, and the germline J gene provides the missing end. V and J are TRBV5-1 and TRBJ2-1; D is tentatively TRBD1 or TRBD2 (6 bases each). CDR3 length: 16 residues. Trimming removed 0 bases from V and 0 bases from J, with 10 bases in between. The germline CDR1 and CDR2 sequences are SGHRS and YFSETQ. CDR3 sequence: CASSLGGGGSYNEQFF. The sequenced part of the CDR3 DNA is TGCGCCAGCAGCTTGGGAGGAGGGGGCTCCTACAATGAG.